This T cell receptor beta chain was observed in a study of cytomegalovirus exposure and HLA in healthy donors. Study observations and caveats: Most observed TCR sequences were rare, whereas some public TCRs were detected in many donors. Across donors, presence/absence analyses took sequencing depth to be roughly uniform.

The CDR3 extends over 14 amino acids. Per the germline V gene, CDR1 is SQVTM and CDR2 is ANQGSEA. With V trimmed by 4 bases and J by 4 bases, 6 bases remained unmatched. This clone was detected a few times. Antigen unknown. PCR employed 60 Vbeta and 13 Jbeta primers. Sequencing used immunoSEQ multiplex PCR; TCRdb keeps in-frame clones, though not all of them. Of over 90,000 clones in the sample, 65% to 85% were seen once. Among the donors, all were healthy bone marrow donors. Input material: PBMCs. The gene calls are TRBV29-1 and TRBJ2-3, with TRBD2 matching 9 bases. This receptor was taken from a female donor in good health and CMV-seropositive. The chain's CDR3 is CSVVGGGAADTQYF. The CDR3 DNA reads as TGCAGCGTTGTAGGCGGGGGGGCCGCAGATACGCAGTATTTT.